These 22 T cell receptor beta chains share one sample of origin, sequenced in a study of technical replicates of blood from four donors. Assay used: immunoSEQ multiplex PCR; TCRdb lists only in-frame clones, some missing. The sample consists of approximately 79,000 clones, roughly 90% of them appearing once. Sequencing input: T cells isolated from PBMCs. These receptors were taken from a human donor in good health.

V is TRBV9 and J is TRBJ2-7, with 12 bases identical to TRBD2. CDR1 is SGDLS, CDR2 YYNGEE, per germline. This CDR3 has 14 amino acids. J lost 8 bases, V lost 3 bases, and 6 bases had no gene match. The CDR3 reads CASSAPGLAGQQYF. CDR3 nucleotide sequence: TGTGCCAGCAGCGCACCGGGACTAGCGGGCCAGCAGTACTTC. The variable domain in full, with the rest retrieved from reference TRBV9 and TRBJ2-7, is DSGVTQTPKHLITATGQRVTLRCSPRSGDLSVYWYQQSLDQGLQFLIQYYNGEERAKGNILERFSAQQFPDLHSELNLSSLELGDSALYFCASSAPGLAGQQYFGPGTRLTVT.

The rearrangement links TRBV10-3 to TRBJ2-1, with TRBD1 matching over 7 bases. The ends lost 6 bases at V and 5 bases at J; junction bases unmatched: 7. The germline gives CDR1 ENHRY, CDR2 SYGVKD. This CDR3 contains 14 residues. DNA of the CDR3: TGTGCCATCAGCGGGACAGACGGAGACAATGAGCAGTTCTTC. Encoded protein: CAISGTDGDNEQFF.

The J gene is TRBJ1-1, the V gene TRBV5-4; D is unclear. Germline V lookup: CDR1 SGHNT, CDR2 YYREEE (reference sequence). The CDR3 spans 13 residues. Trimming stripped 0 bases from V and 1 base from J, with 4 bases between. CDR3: CASSLAGNTEAFF. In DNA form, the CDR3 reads TGTGCCAGCAGCTTGGCGGGGAACACTGAAGCTTTCTTT. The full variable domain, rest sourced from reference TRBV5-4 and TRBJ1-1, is ETGVTQSPTHLIKTRGQQVTLRCSSQSGHNTVSWYQQALGQGPQFIFQYYREEENGRGNFPPRFSGLQFPNYSSELNVNALELDDSALYLCASSLAGNTEAFFGQGTRLTVV.

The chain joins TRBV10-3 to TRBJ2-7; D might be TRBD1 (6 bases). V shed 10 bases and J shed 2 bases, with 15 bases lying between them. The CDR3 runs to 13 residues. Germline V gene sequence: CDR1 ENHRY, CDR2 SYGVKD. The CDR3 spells CATASDSTYEQYF. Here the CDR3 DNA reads TGTGCCACAGCCTCGGACAGCACCTACGAGCAGTACTTC.

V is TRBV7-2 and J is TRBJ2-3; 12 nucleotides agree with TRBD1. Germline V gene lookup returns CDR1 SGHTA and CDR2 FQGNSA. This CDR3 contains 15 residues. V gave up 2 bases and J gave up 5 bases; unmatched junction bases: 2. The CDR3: CASSLRDRGRDTQYF. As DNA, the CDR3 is TGTGCCAGCAGCTTACGGGACAGGGGGCGAGATACGCAGTATTTT.

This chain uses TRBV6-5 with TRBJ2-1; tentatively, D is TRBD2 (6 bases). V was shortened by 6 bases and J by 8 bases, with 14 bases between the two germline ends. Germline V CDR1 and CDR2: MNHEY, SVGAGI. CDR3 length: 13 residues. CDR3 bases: TGTGCCAGCAGCAGCGGACTAACCCATGAGCAGTTCTTC. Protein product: CASSSGLTHEQFF.

The CDR3 nucleotides read TGTGCCAGCAGCGTAGCTCCGGACGGGGATCATGGCTACACCTTC. This codes for CASSVAPDGDHGYTF. The V call is TRBV9, the J call TRBJ1-2; D is ambiguous. CDR3 length: 15 amino acids. The V end lost 0 bases, the J end lost 6 bases, and 15 bases lay between the germline ends. CDR1 is SGDLS and CDR2 is YYNGEE in the germline V gene.

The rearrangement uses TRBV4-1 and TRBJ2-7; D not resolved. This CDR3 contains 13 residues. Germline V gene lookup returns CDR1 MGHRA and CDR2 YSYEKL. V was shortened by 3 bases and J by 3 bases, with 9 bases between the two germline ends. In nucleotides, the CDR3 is TGCGCCAGCAGCCACCCAAACTACTACGAGCAGTACTTC. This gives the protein CASSHPNYYEQYF.

The CDR3 bases are TGTGCCAGCAGCTTAGGAAACTGGGGGGGGACTGGCTACACCTTC. Protein product: CASSLGNWGGTGYTF. This chain joins TRBV7-8 and TRBJ1-2; D is perhaps TRBD1 (5 bases). The V end lost 1 base, the J end lost 7 bases, and 16 bases lay between the germline ends. The CDR3 length is 15 residues. Germline values: CDR1 SGHVS, CDR2 FQNEAQ.

CDR3 sequence reads: CASSLSRGTNTGELFF. In nucleotides, the CDR3 is TGTGCCAGCAGTCTCAGCAGGGGGACGAACACCGGGGAGCTGTTTTTT. This sequence joins TRBV27 and TRBJ2-2; TRBD1 agrees at 7 bases. The V gene end was trimmed by 5 bases and the J gene end by 0 bases; junction bases not matched to a gene: 6. The CDR3 is 16 residues long. From germline, CDR1 is MNHEY and CDR2 SMNVEV (reference sequence).

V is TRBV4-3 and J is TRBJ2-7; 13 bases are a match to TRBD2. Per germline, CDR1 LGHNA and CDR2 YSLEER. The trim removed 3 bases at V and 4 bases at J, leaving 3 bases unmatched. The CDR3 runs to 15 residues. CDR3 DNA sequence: TGCGCCAGCAGCCACCGACTAGCGGGAGGATACGAGCAGTACTTC. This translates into CASSHRLAGGYEQYF.

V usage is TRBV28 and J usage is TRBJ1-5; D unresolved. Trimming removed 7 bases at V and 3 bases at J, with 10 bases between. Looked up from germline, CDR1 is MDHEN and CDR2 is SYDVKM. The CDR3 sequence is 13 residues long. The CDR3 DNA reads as TGTGCCAGCATGCTACAGCTCAATCAGCCCCAGCATTTT. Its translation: CASMLQLNQPQHF.

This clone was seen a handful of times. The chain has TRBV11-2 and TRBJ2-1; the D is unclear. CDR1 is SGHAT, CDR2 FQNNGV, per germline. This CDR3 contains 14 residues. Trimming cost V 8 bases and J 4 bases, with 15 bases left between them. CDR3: CASSERILYNEQFF. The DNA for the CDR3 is TGTGCCAGCTCCGAGAGGATTCTTTACAATGAGCAGTTCTTC.

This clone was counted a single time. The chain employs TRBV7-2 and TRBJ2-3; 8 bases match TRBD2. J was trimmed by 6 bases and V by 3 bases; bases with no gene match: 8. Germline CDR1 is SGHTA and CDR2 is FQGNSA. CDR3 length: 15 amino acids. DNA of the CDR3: TGTGCCAGCAGCTTGAATAGGGGACTAGAGGATACGCAGTATTTT. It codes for CASSLNRGLEDTQYF.

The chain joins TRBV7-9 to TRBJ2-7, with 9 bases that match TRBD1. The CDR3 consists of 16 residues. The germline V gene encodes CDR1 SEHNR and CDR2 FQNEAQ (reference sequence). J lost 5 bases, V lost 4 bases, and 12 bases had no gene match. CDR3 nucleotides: TGTGCCAGCAGCTACGACCCGGGACAGGGTCGCGACGAGCAGTACTTC. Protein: CASSYDPGQGRDEQYF.

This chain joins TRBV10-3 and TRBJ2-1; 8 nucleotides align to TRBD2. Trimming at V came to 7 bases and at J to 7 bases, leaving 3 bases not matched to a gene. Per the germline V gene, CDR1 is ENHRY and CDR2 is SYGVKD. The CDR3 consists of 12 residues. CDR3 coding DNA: TGTGCCATCAAGGGGACTAGTAATGAGCAGTTCTTC. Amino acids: CAIKGTSNEQFF.

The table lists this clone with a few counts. The CDR3 region has the DNA TGTGCCAGCAGTTTAGTAGCGGGCGTTTACGAGCAGTACTTC. Protein: CASSLVAGVYEQYF. The chain uses TRBV27 and TRBJ2-7, with 7 positions matching TRBD2. Trimming removed 2 bases from V and 4 bases from J; junction bases left unmatched: 5. Germline V gene data show CDR1 as MNHEY and CDR2 as SMNVEV (reference sequence). CDR3 length: 14 residues.

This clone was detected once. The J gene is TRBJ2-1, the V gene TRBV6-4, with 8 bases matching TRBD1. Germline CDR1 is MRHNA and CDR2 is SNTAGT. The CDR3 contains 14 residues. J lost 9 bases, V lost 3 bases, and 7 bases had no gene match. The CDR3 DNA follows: TGTGCCAGCAGTGAGATCACAGGGGGAAGTGAGCAGTTCTTC. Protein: CASSEITGGSEQFF.

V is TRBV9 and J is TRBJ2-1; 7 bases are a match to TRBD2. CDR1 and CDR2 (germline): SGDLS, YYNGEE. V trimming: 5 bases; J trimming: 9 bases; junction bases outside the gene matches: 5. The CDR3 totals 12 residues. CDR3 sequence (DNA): TGTGCCAGCAGTGGGGGGGAGAGTGAGCAGTTCTTC. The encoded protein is CASSGGESEQFF.

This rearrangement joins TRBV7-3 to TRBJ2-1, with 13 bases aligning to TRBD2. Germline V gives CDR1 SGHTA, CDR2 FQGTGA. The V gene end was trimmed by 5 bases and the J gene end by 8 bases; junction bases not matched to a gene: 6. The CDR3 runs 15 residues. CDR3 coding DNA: TGTGCCAGCAGCAGGGGACTAGCGGGGATCGATGAGCAGTTCTTC. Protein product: CASSRGLAGIDEQFF.

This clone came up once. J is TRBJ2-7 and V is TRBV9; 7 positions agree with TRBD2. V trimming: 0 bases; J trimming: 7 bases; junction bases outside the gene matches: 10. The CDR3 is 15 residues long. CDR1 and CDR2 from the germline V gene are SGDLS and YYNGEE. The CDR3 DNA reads TGTGCCAGCAGCGTAGCTGGGGGAGGGCGTCAGGAGCAGTACTTC. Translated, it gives CASSVAGGGRQEQYF.

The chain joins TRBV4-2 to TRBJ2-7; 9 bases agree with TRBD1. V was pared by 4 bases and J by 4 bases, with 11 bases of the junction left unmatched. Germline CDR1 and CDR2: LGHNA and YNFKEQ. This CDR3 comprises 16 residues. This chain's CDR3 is CASSRDSTGGWYEQYF. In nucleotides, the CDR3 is TGTGCCAGCAGCCGGGACTCGACAGGGGGGTGGTACGAGCAGTACTTC.